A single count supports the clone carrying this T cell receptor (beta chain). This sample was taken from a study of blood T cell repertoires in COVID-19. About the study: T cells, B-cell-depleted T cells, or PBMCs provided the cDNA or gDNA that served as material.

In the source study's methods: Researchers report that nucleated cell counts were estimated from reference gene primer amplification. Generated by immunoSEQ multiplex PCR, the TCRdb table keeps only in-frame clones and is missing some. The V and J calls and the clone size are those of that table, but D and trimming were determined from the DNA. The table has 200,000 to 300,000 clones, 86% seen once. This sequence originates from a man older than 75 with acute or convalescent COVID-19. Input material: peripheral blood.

The CDR3 DNA reads TGCGCCAGCAGCTTGGGGGTCAGGGGCAGGGAAAGCTATGGCTACACCTTC. This codes for CASSLGVRGRESYGYTF. The V gene is TRBV5-1, the J gene TRBJ1-2; perhaps TRBD1 as D (6 bases). The germline V and J ends were trimmed by 0 bases and 4 bases, with 19 bases remaining between them. The length of the CDR3 is 17 residues. Germline CDR1 is SGHRS and CDR2 is YFSETQ.